These T cell receptor beta chains were read from a single sample in a study of identical twins. TCRdb re-called the 5' RACE reads with MiXCR, one entry per CDR3 protein. The repertoire holds some 330,000 distinct CDR3 sequences, with about 10% as singletons. The sample consisted of naive T cells sorted from blood. All receptors come from a woman aged 50 to 60 in good health. CDR3s include the opening cysteine and the closing phenylalanine or tryptophan. D genes are given only for firm matches. Clone sizes are given selectively: once, few, many, or a class where the clone is expanded.

TRBJ2-1 | . | TRBV7-9 | TRBD2 | 15 | TGTGCCAGCATCCCCTCCCAGGGACTAGTTGATGAGCAGTTCTTC | CASIPSQGLVDEQFF
TRBJ2-1 | many | TRBV10-1 | . | 13 | TGCGCCAGCAGTGAGGACAACTACAATGAGCAGTTCTTC | CASSEDNYNEQFF
TRBJ2-1 | many | TRBV2 | . | 13 | TGTGCCAGCAGTCTAGTAATCTACAATGAGCAGTTCTTC | CASSLVIYNEQFF
TRBJ1-4 | few | TRBV12-3/TRBV12-4 | TRBD1 | 15 | TGTGCCAGCAGTACCCCCGACAGGGGCTCCGCTAAACTGTTTTTT | CASSTPDRGSAKLFF
TRBJ2-3 | . | TRBV6-6 | TRBD2 | 18 | TGTGCCAGCAGTCCCCGGACTAGCGGGGTCCTTGGGGCAGATACGCAGTATTTT | CASSPRTSGVLGADTQYF
TRBJ1-1 | few | TRBV27 | . | 14 | TGTGCCAGCAGTTGGGGACTTAGGGGGGCTGAAGCTTTCTTT | CASSWGLRGAEAFF
TRBJ1-2 | few | TRBV20-1 | . | 12 | TGCAGTGTTCAGGGTAGCAACTATGGCTACACCTTC | CSVQGSNYGYTF
TRBJ2-3 | . | TRBV7-8 | . | 11 | TGTGCCAGCAGCCTGCCGGGTACGCAGTATTTT | CASSLPGTQYF
TRBJ2-3 | . | TRBV20-1 | . | 12 | TGCAGTGCGAGCAGGGTCAGGGATACGCAGTATTTT | CSASRVRDTQYF
TRBJ1-5 | many | TRBV20-1 | . | 14 | TGCAGTGCTTTACAGGATTATAGCAATCAGCCCCAGCATTTT | CSALQDYSNQPQHF
TRBJ1-2 | few | TRBV29-1 | TRBD1 | 11 | TGCAGCGTAGCACAGGGGAGAGGCTACACCTTC | CSVAQGRGYTF
TRBJ2-1 | . | TRBV15 | . | 15 | TGTGCCACCAGCAGAGAACGCCTAGTCTACAATGAGCAGTTCTTC | CATSRERLVYNEQFF
TRBJ2-1 | few | TRBV5-6 | . | 14 | TGTGCCAGCAGCTTGGGCCAGAGTAGGAGAGAGCAGTTCTTC | CASSLGQSRREQFF
TRBJ2-3 | few | TRBV7-8 | . | 16 | TGTGCCAGCAGCCCGGGGACGGGAAAGATAACTCCTACGCAGTATTTT | CASSPGTGKITPTQYF